The clone carrying this T cell receptor beta chain has only a few counts. What it binds is not known. The sample has other DNA sequences that encode this CDR3 too. Every bit of the isolated RNA underwent reverse transcription, so sequencing read expressed TCRB transcripts. This table comes from immunoSEQ multiplex PCR, and its TCRdb copy is limited to in-frame clones, with some not included. The sample carries under 300,000 clones, 20% to 25% recorded once. Germline V gene sequence: CDR1 MDHEN, CDR2 SYDVKM. V was pared by 5 bases and J by 3 bases, with 5 bases between. This CDR3 has 13 amino acids. This sample stems from a study of beta chain features in type 1 diabetes. Sampling consisted of one heparinised blood draw per donor, averaging approximately 100 mL. Notes on the study in general: More deletions and fewer insertions at VDJ junctions were seen in type 1 diabetes patients. For patients and controls alike, PCR might favor shorter templates to the same degree. TCRB CDR3 length was moderately but significantly reduced in all four CD4+ subsets of Type 1 diabetes patients.

V gene TRBV28 combines with J gene TRBJ2-6; D gene uncertain. Input material: naive CD4+ T cells from blood. The TCR originated in a woman aged 25 to 39 with type 1 diabetes. The CDR3 DNA sequence: TGTGCCAGCAGTCTTAGTGGGGCCAACGTCCTGACTTTC. This codes for CASSLSGANVLTF.